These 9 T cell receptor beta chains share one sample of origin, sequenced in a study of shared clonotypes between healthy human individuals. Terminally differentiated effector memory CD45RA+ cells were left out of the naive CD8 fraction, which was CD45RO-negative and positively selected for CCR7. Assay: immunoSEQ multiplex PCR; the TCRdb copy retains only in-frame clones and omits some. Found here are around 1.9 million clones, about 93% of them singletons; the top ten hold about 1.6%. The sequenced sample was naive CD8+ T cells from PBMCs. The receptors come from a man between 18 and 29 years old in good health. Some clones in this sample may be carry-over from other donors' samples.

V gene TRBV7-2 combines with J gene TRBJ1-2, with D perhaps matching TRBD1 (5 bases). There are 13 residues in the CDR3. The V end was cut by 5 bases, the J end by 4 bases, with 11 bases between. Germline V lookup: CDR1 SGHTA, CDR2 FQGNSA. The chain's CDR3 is CASSPPGPYGYTF. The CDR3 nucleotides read TGTGCCAGCAGCCCCCCGGGGCCCTATGGCTACACCTTC.

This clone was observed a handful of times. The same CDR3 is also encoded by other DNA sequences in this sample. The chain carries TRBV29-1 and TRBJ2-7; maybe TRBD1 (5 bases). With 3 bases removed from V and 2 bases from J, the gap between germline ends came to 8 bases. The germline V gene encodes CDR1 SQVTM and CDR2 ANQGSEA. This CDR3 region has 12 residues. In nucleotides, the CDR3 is TGCAGCGTTGAGGCAGGGACCTACGAGCAGTACTTC. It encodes CSVEAGTYEQYF.

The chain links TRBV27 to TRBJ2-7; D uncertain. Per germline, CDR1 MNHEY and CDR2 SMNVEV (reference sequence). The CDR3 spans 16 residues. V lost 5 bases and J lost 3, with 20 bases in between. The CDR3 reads CASSALTDIPVYEQYF. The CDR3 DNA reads TGTGCCAGCAGTGCTCTGACCGATATACCGGTCTACGAGCAGTACTTC.

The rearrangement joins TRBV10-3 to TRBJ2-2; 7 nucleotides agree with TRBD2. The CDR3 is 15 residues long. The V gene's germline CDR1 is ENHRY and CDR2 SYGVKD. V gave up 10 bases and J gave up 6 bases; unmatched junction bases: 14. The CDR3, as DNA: TGTGCCACCCTCCCGGGCGGGAGCATCGCCGGGGAGCTGTTTTTT. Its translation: CATLPGGSIAGELFF.

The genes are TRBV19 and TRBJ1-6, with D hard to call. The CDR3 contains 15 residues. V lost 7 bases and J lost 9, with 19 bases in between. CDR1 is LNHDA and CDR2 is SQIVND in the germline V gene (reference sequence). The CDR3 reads CASTDRGGWISPLHF. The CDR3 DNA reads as TGTGCCAGTACGGATCGAGGAGGTTGGATTTCACCCCTCCACTTT.

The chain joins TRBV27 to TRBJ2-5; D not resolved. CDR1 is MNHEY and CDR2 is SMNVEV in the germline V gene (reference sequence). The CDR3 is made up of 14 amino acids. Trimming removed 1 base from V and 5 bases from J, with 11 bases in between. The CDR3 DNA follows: TGTGCCAGCAGTTTATTGGCAGCCCGGGAGACCCAGTACTTC. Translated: CASSLLAARETQYF.

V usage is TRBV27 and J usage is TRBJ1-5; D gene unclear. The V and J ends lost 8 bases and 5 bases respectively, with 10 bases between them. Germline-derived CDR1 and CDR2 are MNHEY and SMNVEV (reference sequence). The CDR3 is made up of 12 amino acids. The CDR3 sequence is CASGITYQPQHF. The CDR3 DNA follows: TGTGCCAGCGGGATAACCTATCAGCCCCAGCATTTT.

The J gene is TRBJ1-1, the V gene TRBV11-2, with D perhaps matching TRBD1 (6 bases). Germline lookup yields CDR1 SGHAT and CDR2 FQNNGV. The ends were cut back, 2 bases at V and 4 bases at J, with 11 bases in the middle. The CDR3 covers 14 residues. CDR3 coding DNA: TGTGCCAGCAGCTTATTTGGGGGCGGCACTGAAGCTTTCTTT. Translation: CASSLFGGGTEAFF. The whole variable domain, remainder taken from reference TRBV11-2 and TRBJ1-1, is EAGVAQSPRYKIIEKRQSVAFWCNPISGHATLYWYQQILGQGPKLLIQFQNNGVVDDSQLPKDRFSAERLKGVDSTLKIQPAKLEDSAVYLCASSLFGGGTEAFFGQGTRLTVV.

The CDR3 reads CAISGPTGQGVYEQYF. The CDR3 nucleotides read TGTGCCATCAGTGGGCCAACGGGACAGGGGGTATACGAGCAGTACTTC. The chain employs TRBV10-3 and TRBJ2-5; TRBD1 matches at 11 bases. The J call may not be correct, given that the DNA end is closer to TRBJ2-7. Germline CDR1 ENHRY, CDR2 SYGVKD. This CDR3 has 16 residues.